These 32 T cell receptor beta chains came from one sample sequenced in a study of neurological immune-mediated disorders (dated by TCRdb to the late 2010s). To prepare the library, 5' RACE was applied. TCRdb names Illumina HiSeq 2500 as the instrument used. Using fastp trimming at Q25 and MiXCR clonotype assembly, TCRdb reanalyzed the public sequencing data and kept in-frame beta chains. Each entry merges the rows of one CDR3 protein and shows their most common DNA and genes. This sample has roughly 55,000 distinct CDR3 sequences in its table, and over 15% of those were observed once. In total, the top ten clones hold 3.5% to 4.5% of the sample. Input material: PBMCs. Source of these receptors: a man aged 60-69 years in good health.

This clonotype was observed many times. V gene TRBV15 combines with J gene TRBJ1-2; D unresolved. CDR3 length: 14 amino acids. CDR1 and CDR2 from the germline V gene are LNHNV and YYDKDF (reference sequence). Trimming left V 0 bases short and J 7 bases short, with 12 bases between. The CDR3 spells CATSREDRGSGYTF. CDR3 nucleotides: TGTGCCACCAGCAGAGAAGATCGGGGAAGTGGCTACACCTTC.

This clonotype was detected many times. This chain uses TRBV7-8 with TRBJ2-1; 7 positions agree with TRBD1. Germline V lookup: CDR1 SGHVS, CDR2 FQNEAQ. CDR3 length: 15 residues. J gave up 2 bases and V 1 base, and 2 bases lay outside the gene matches. The CDR3 coding sequence is TGTGCCAGCAGCTTAGACAGGGGCGCCTACAATGAGCAGTTCTTC. Its translation: CASSLDRGAYNEQFF.

This clonotype was seen just once. An end of the junction differs from the germline gene, which may be a read error. CDR3 sequence (DNA): TGTGCCAGCAGTTCCCTAACGGGACTAGCGGGAGCATCCTACAATGACCAGTTCTTC. The encoded protein is CASSSLTGLAGASYNDQFF. The rearrangement uses TRBV28 and TRBJ2-1, with TRBD2 matching 14 bases. Germline V CDR1 and CDR2: MDHEN, SYDVKM. The length of the CDR3 is 19 residues.

This clonotype was counted many times. The genes are TRBV20-1 and TRBJ1-6; D gene unclear. Germline V CDR1 and CDR2: DFQATT, SNEGSKA (reference sequence). The V and J ends lost 2 bases and 0 bases respectively, with 17 bases between them. The CDR3 is 18 amino acids. The chain's CDR3 is CSARITTLRGSYNSPLHF. The CDR3 DNA reads as TGCAGTGCTAGAATTACGACATTACGAGGCTCCTATAATTCACCCCTCCACTTT.

This clonotype came up many times. The chain employs TRBV20-1 and TRBJ2-3, with a possible D match to TRBD1 (5 bases). Germline CDR1 and CDR2: DFQATT and SNEGSKA (reference sequence). The CDR3 runs to 13 residues. The ends were cut back, 6 bases at V and 5 bases at J, with 15 bases in the middle. The CDR3 loop is CSASGHSKDTQYF. The CDR3 nucleotides are TGCAGTGCCTCCGGACATTCAAAAGATACGCAGTATTTT.

This clonotype was seen repeatedly, ten times or more. The chain combines TRBV10-3 with TRBJ2-7; 7 nucleotides align to TRBD1. The V segment lost 2 bases and the J segment 2 bases; nucleotides outside the gene matches: 6. The CDR3 is made up of 15 amino acids. Germline V gene lookup returns CDR1 ENHRY and CDR2 SYGVKD. In DNA form, the CDR3 reads TGTGCCATCAGTGAGGTTTGGGACAGAACCTACGAGCAGTACTTC. Its translation: CAISEVWDRTYEQYF.

This clonotype was recorded many times. The chain employs TRBV5-1 and TRBJ2-3; the match to TRBD2 covers 13 bases. Trimming took 2 bases from V and 1 from J; bases not matched to a gene: 7. The CDR3 runs to 18 residues. The germline CDR1 and CDR2 sequences are SGHRS and YFSETQ. This chain's CDR3 is CASSLQTSGRFGTDTQYF. CDR3 nucleotides: TGCGCCAGCAGCTTACAGACTAGCGGGAGGTTTGGCACAGATACGCAGTATTTT.

This clonotype was picked up many times. The CDR3 region has the DNA TGTGCCAGCATGAACCCAAACACTGAAGCTTTCTTT. Its translation is CASMNPNTEAFF. The genes are TRBV6-2 or TRBV6-3 and TRBJ1-1; no clear D gene. The CDR3 runs to 12 residues. Per germline, CDR1 MNHEY and CDR2 SVGEGT. Deletions cut 7 bases from V and 2 bases from J, with 8 bases between.

This clonotype has at least ten counts. The V and J genes are TRBV11-3 and TRBJ2-7; D may be TRBD2 (6 bases). Per the germline V gene, CDR1 is SGHNT and CDR2 is YENEEA. This CDR3 spans 14 amino acids. Trimming pared 1 base from V and 2 bases from J, leaving 9 bases between. The CDR3 DNA reads TGTGCCAGCAGCTTAGCGGGAGAAACCTACGAGCAGTACTTC. It specifies CASSLAGETYEQYF. The variable domain in full, with the rest retrieved from reference TRBV11-3 and TRBJ2-7, is EAGVVQSPRYKIIEKKQPVAFWCNPISGHNTLYWYLQNLGQGPELLIRYENEEAVDDSQLPKDRFSAERLKGVDSTLKIQPAELGDSAVYLCASSLAGETYEQYFGPGTRLTVT.

The sample holds many counts of this clonotype. This rearrangement joins TRBV4-1 to TRBJ1-2; D gene ambiguous. The V and J ends lost 1 base and 4 bases respectively, with 7 bases between them. Germline values: CDR1 MGHRA, CDR2 YSYEKL. The CDR3 sequence is 13 residues long. The CDR3 region is CASSQVVAYGYTF. For the CDR3, the DNA is TGCGCCAGCAGCCAAGTCGTGGCCTATGGCTACACCTTC.

This clonotype was observed at least ten times. The chain is built from TRBV5-6 and TRBJ1-2, with D unresolved. The CDR3 totals 14 residues. V shed 1 base and J shed 5 bases, with 12 bases lying between them. CDR1 and CDR2 from the germline V gene are SGHDT and YYEEEE. In nucleotides, the CDR3 is TGTGCCAGCAGCTTGATCGGACGGAGATATGGCTACACCTTC. Its translation: CASSLIGRRYGYTF. The full variable domain, with the rest looked up from reference TRBV5-6 and TRBJ1-2, is DAGVTQSPTHLIKTRGQQVTLRCSPKSGHDTVSWYQQALGQGPQFIFQYYEEEERQRGNFPDRFSGHQFPNYSSELNVNALLLGDSALYLCASSLIGRRYGYTFGSGTRLTVV.

This clonotype occurred many times. The chain recombines TRBV5-1 with TRBJ1-3; D unresolved. The germline V gene has CDR1 SGHRS and CDR2 YFSETQ. This CDR3 has 14 amino acids. V lost 0 bases to trimming and J lost 8 bases, with 12 bases between them. The CDR3 DNA reads TGCGCCAGCAGCTTGGGGTCTAACGCGGACACCATATATTTT. Translation gives CASSLGSNADTIYF. The entire variable domain, with the rest obtained from reference TRBV5-1 and TRBJ1-3, is as follows: KAGVTQTPRYLIKTRGQQVTLSCSPISGHRSVSWYQQTPGQGLQFLFEYFSETQRNKGNFPGRFSGRQFSNSRSEMNVSTLELGDSALYLCASSLGSNADTIYFGEGSWLTVV.

In this sample, this clonotype turned up many times. The CDR3 DNA reads as TGTGCCAACTTCCGACGGGGACAGGCTCCAGTGGGGCAGTATTTT. Translated: CANFRRGQAPVGQYF. The chain combines TRBV28 with TRBJ2-3; 8 positions agree with TRBD1. This CDR3 is built from 15 residues. In germline, CDR1 is MDHEN, CDR2 SYDVKM. The ends lost 10 bases at V and 11 bases at J; junction bases unmatched: 20.

This clonotype was seen repeatedly, ten times or more. The chain has TRBV29-1 and TRBJ2-7; D may match TRBD1 or TRBD2 (5 bases each). The CDR3 extends over 13 amino acids. Trimming stripped 5 bases from V and 0 bases from J, with 11 bases between. CDR1 and CDR2 from the germline V gene are SQVTM and ANQGSEA. CDR3 region: CSVRDGYSYEQYF. CDR3 in DNA: TGCAGCGTTAGGGACGGCTACTCCTACGAGCAGTACTTC.

This clonotype has ten or more counts. The chain employs TRBV10-3 and TRBJ2-5, with D unresolved. Per the germline V gene, CDR1 is ENHRY and CDR2 is SYGVKD. V was shortened by 0 bases and J by 2 bases, with 7 bases between the two germline ends. CDR3 length: 14 residues. CDR3 nucleotide sequence: TGTGCCATCAGTGAGTCTTTTGGGCAAGAGACCCAGTACTTC. Translated: CAISESFGQETQYF.

This chain joins TRBV28 and TRBJ2-5; perhaps TRBD2 as D (5 bases). Trimming removed 1 base at V and 4 bases at J, with 10 bases between. Germline lookup yields CDR1 MDHEN and CDR2 SYDVKM. The CDR3 is made up of 14 amino acids. CDR3 sequence: CASSLSGGGETQYF. In DNA, the CDR3 is TGTGCCAGCAGTTTATCAGGAGGAGGAGAGACCCAGTACTTC.

This clonotype appeared many times. The CDR3 DNA reads as TGTGCCAGCAGCGTAAAGCCCGGGCGGGACGGGGAGCTGTTTTTT. It codes for CASSVKPGRDGELFF. V and J are TRBV9 and TRBJ2-2; possibly TRBD2 for D (6 bases). The V gene's germline CDR1 is SGDLS and CDR2 YYNGEE. The CDR3 extends over 15 amino acids. Deletions cut 1 base from V and 7 bases from J, with 14 bases between.

This clonotype appeared many times. The chain carries TRBV4-1 and TRBJ2-7; no clear D. This CDR3 region has 14 residues. CDR1 is MGHRA, CDR2 YSYEKL, per germline. V lost 4 bases, J lost 3 bases, and 13 bases lay in between. The CDR3 sequence is CASSLESWGYEQYF. CDR3 coding DNA: TGCGCCAGCAGCCTTGAATCGTGGGGCTACGAGCAGTACTTC.

The gene calls are TRBV7-6 and TRBJ2-1; D is perhaps TRBD1 (5 bases). Germline CDR1 reads SGHVS; CDR2 reads FNYEAQ. Trimming pared 5 bases from V and 9 bases from J, leaving 14 bases between. CDR3 size: 13 residues. The CDR3 loop is CASSRTVGPEQFF. The CDR3 region has the DNA TGTGCCAGCAGCAGAACAGTGGGGCCTGAGCAGTTCTTC.

This clonotype was observed many times. CDR3 in amino acids: CASSTLGTGAHGYTF. CDR3 nucleotide sequence: TGCGCCAGCAGCACTCTCGGGACAGGGGCTCATGGCTACACCTTC. The gene calls are TRBV5-1 and TRBJ1-2; 10 bases line up with TRBD1. The CDR3 is 15 amino acids. Unmatched junction bases numbered 9, after V lost 4 bases and J lost 6 bases. From germline, CDR1 is SGHRS and CDR2 YFSETQ.

This clonotype was seen ten or more times. The genes are TRBV7-2 and TRBJ2-3, with unresolved D. The CDR3 has 14 residues. CDR1 SGHTA and CDR2 FQGNSA come from the germline V gene. The V end was cut by 1 base, the J end by 1 base, with 6 bases between. The CDR3 is CASSLGLGTDTQYF. For the CDR3, the DNA is TGTGCCAGCAGCTTAGGGCTAGGCACAGATACGCAGTATTTT.

This clonotype was observed many times. The rearrangement uses TRBV20-1 and TRBJ2-7; 11 nucleotides agree with TRBD2. Trimming removed 5 bases from V and 1 base from J; junction bases left unmatched: 10. The CDR3 covers 16 residues. In germline, CDR1 is DFQATT, CDR2 SNEGSKA (reference sequence). Here the CDR3 DNA reads TGCAGTGCTTACCCCCTAGCGGGAGGTCTTTCCTACGAGCAGTACTTC. Protein: CSAYPLAGGLSYEQYF.

In nucleotides, the CDR3 is TGTGCCAGCAGCTTAGGAGGTAGCCCCGAGACCCAGTACTTC. Amino acid sequence: CASSLGGSPETQYF. The chain couples TRBV7-2 to TRBJ2-5; D unresolved. The V end lost 1 base, the J end lost 5 bases, and 11 bases lay between the germline ends. The CDR3 loop spans 14 amino acids. Germline V gene lookup returns CDR1 SGHTA and CDR2 FQGNSA.

In this sample, this clonotype turned up many times. J is TRBJ2-3 and V is TRBV28; unclear D gene. The germline V and J ends were trimmed by 4 bases and 1 base, with 3 bases remaining between them. CDR1 and CDR2 from the germline V gene are MDHEN and SYDVKM. The CDR3 totals 12 residues. CDR3 in amino acids: CASSSRTDTQYF. The CDR3 coding sequence is TGTGCCAGCAGTTCCCGCACAGATACGCAGTATTTT.

This clonotype was observed many times. The rearrangement uses TRBV24-1 and TRBJ2-7; D uncertain. V gave up 5 bases and J gave up 5 bases, with 12 bases separating them. The CDR3 consists of 13 residues. The germline V gene encodes CDR1 KGHDR and CDR2 SFDVKD. As DNA, the CDR3 is TGTGCCACCAGTGGACCCGGTGGCGACGAGCAGTACTTC. It specifies CATSGPGGDEQYF.

This clonotype was seen a handful of times. The chain combines TRBV20-1 with TRBJ2-7, with D maybe TRBD1 (6 bases). Germline CDR1 reads DFQATT; CDR2 reads SNEGSKA (reference sequence). This CDR3 region has 15 residues. The ends were cut back, 6 bases at V and 3 bases at J, with 21 bases in the middle. CDR3 region: CSAALGHLSIYEQYF. The CDR3, as DNA: TGCAGTGCCGCCCTGGGACACCTATCGATCTACGAGCAGTACTTC.

Ten or more counts support this clonotype. The chain uses TRBV7-3 and TRBJ2-1, with 7 bases that match TRBD1. The V and J ends lost 6 bases and 7 bases, in that order; junction bases with no gene match: 6. Germline CDR1 is SGHTA and CDR2 is FQGTGA. This CDR3 is 13 amino acids long. The CDR3 nucleotides are TGTGCCAGCAGGACGACAGGGACGAATGAGCAGTTCTTC. Translating gives CASRTTGTNEQFF.

In this sample, this clonotype turned up many times. The CDR3 loop reads CATTSQRGYTGELFF. CDR3 sequence (DNA): TGTGCCACGACCTCTCAGCGGGGGTACACCGGGGAGCTGTTTTTT. The J gene is TRBJ2-2, the V gene TRBV2; TRBD2 agrees at 8 bases. After removal of 10 bases from V and 3 bases from J, the junction contained 10 bases not matched to a gene. CDR3 length equals 15 residues. Looked up from germline, CDR1 is SNHLY and CDR2 is FYNNEI. Full variable domain (outside the CDR3, taken from reference TRBV2 and TRBJ2-2): EPEVTQTPSHQVTQMGQEVILRCVPISNHLYFYWYRQILGQKVEFLVSFYNNEISEKSEIFDDQFSVERPDGSNFTLKIRSTKLEDSAMYFCATTSQRGYTGELFFGEGSRLTVL.

The sample holds many counts of this clonotype. The rearrangement joins TRBV20-1 to TRBJ2-7; possibly TRBD1 for D (6 bases). Germline lookup yields CDR1 DFQATT and CDR2 SNEGSKA (reference sequence). This CDR3 is built from 14 residues. V lost 1 base and J 3 bases, leaving 13 bases between the germline ends. CDR3 coding DNA: TGCAGTGCTAGAGTTTTGGGACAAGACTACGAGCAGTACTTC. Residues: CSARVLGQDYEQYF.

This clonotype was counted at least ten times. V and J are TRBV7-2 and TRBJ1-2; a possible D gene is TRBD1 (5 bases). The germline V gene encodes CDR1 SGHTA and CDR2 FQGNSA. The CDR3 runs to 16 residues. Trimming took 2 bases from V and 1 from J, leaving 14 bases between them. CDR3 sequence (DNA): TGTGCCAGCAGCTTACGCGGGACTACCTTTAACTATGGCTACACCTTC. This codes for CASSLRGTTFNYGYTF.

The CDR3 DNA sequence: TGCGCCAGCAGCCAGGATACCACTAGCGGGGTGAGGGAGCTGTTTTTT. The encoded protein is CASSQDTTSGVRELFF. V is TRBV4-3 and J is TRBJ2-2; 10 nucleotides line up with TRBD2. After removal of 3 bases from V and 9 bases from J, the junction contained 10 bases not matched to a gene. This CDR3 has 16 residues. Germline V gene sequence: CDR1 LGHNA, CDR2 YSLEER.

Ten or more counts support this clonotype. The V call is TRBV7-9, the J call TRBJ1-1; D not certain. V gave up 6 bases and J gave up 5 bases, with 10 bases separating them. Germline values: CDR1 SEHNR, CDR2 FQNEAQ (reference sequence). The CDR3 has 12 amino acids. The CDR3 sequence is CASRRGGTEAFF. CDR3 DNA sequence: TGTGCCAGCAGGCGGGGTGGGACTGAAGCTTTCTTT.